The 11 T cell receptor beta chains listed next were all sequenced from one sample in a study of blood T cell repertoires in COVID-19. Clones were read by immunoSEQ multiplex PCR, and TCRdb kept only the in-frame ones, dropping some. Of roughly 49,000 clones in the sample, around nine tenths were seen once. Sample: peripheral blood. These receptor sequences come from a human donor in a cohort sampled during active COVID-19.

This sequence joins TRBV19 and TRBJ1-2; D is possibly TRBD1 (6 bases). Trimming left V 1 base short and J 6 bases short, with 9 bases between. This CDR3 spans 13 amino acids. Germline CDR1 reads LNHDA; CDR2 reads SQIVND (reference sequence). CDR3 coding DNA: TGTGCCAGTAGTATAGTCCGGGACAATGGCTACACCTTC. Translated, it gives CASSIVRDNGYTF.

This clone was seen only once. J is TRBJ1-5 and V is TRBV18; 9 bases line up with TRBD1. J gave up 2 bases and V 2 bases, and 1 base lay outside the gene matches. The germline gives CDR1 KGHSH, CDR2 LQKENI. The CDR3 is 15 residues long. CDR3 in amino acids: CASSPRTGGNQPQHF. Here the CDR3 DNA reads TGTGCCAGCTCACCAAGGACAGGGGGCAATCAGCCCCAGCATTTT.

V and J are TRBV15 and TRBJ1-2; 8 nucleotides match TRBD1. Germline V CDR1 and CDR2: LNHNV, YYDKDF (reference sequence). The CDR3 totals 17 residues. The V gene end was trimmed by 4 bases and the J gene end by 1 base; junction bases not matched to a gene: 11. The CDR3 bases are TGTGCCACCAGCACAACCGGGACAGGATCTCTTAACTATGGCTACACCTTC. Translating gives CATSTTGTGSLNYGYTF.

This chain joins TRBV10-1 and TRBJ1-2, with 8 nucleotides matching TRBD1. Per germline, CDR1 WNHNN and CDR2 SYGVQD (reference sequence). The CDR3 totals 15 residues. The ends lost 0 bases at V and 4 bases at J; junction bases unmatched: 4. CDR3 protein: CASSESNTGGYGYTF. CDR3 coding DNA: TGCGCCAGCAGTGAGTCGAACACAGGGGGCTATGGCTACACCTTC.

The chain employs TRBV10-1 and TRBJ2-3, with TRBD2 identical over 8 bases. The germline CDR1 and CDR2 sequences are WNHNN and SYGVQD (reference sequence). Trimming at V came to 5 bases and at J to 6 bases, leaving 7 bases not matched to a gene. CDR3 length: 14 amino acids. The CDR3 DNA follows: TGCGCCAGCAGTCACGGGACTAGTAGCGATACGCAGTATTTT. Amino acid sequence: CASSHGTSSDTQYF.

The rearrangement uses TRBV7-2 and TRBJ1-4, with D unclear. Trimming removed 7 bases at V and 6 bases at J, with 12 bases between. Germline V gene sequence: CDR1 SGHTA, CDR2 FQGNSA. The CDR3 loop spans 13 amino acids. The CDR3 reads CASTPPDYEKLFF. CDR3 in DNA: TGTGCCAGCACCCCCCCCGACTATGAAAAACTGTTTTTT.

The chain uses TRBV30 and TRBJ2-3, with TRBD1 matching 11 bases. Germline CDR1 GTSNPN, CDR2 SVGIG (reference sequence). This CDR3 spans 17 amino acids. Losses at the gene ends were 2 bases for V and 5 bases for J; bases not matched to a gene: 12. CDR3 in DNA: TGTGCCTGGAGTTCTCCCCCTAGGACAGGGGGCAGAGATACGCAGTATTTT. It specifies CAWSSPPRTGGRDTQYF.

Points on this clone: Germline is not matched at one junction end, which may reflect a read error. The chain carries TRBV19 and TRBJ1-2; D perhaps matches TRBD1 (6 bases). CDR1 and CDR2 (germline): LNHDA, SQIVND (reference sequence). CDR3 length: 14 amino acids. The CDR3 bases are TGTGCCAGTAGTATGGAGCAGGGGACATATGGCTACATCTTC. This codes for CASSMEQGTYGYIF.

The chain recombines TRBV27 with TRBJ2-7, with 7 nucleotides matching TRBD1. The germline CDR1 and CDR2 sequences are MNHEY and SMNVEV (reference sequence). Trimming took 8 bases from V and 4 from J; bases not matched to a gene: 11. The CDR3 extends over 14 amino acids. CDR3 sequence (DNA): TGTGCCAGCTCAGAACAGGGGAAAAGGTACGAGCAGTACTTC. Translation gives CASSEQGKRYEQYF.

This chain connects TRBV7-9 to TRBJ2-3; TRBD2 might be the D (6 bases). CDR3 length: 16 residues. Trimming pared 2 bases from V and 2 bases from J, leaving 14 bases between. Germline lookup yields CDR1 SEHNR and CDR2 FQNEAQ (reference sequence). CDR3 sequence (DNA): TGTGCCAGCAGCTTAAACCCGGGAGTTAACACAGATACGCAGTATTTT. It yields the protein CASSLNPGVNTDTQYF.

The gene calls are TRBV24-1 and TRBJ2-1; D is unresolved. Trimming took off 3 bases at V and 4 bases at J, with 6 bases between the two ends. The CDR3 has 13 amino acids. Germline V gene lookup returns CDR1 KGHDR and CDR2 SFDVKD. The CDR3 nucleotides read TGTGCCACCAGTGATCCTCAGTACAATGAGCAGTTCTTC. Residues: CATSDPQYNEQFF.